The present T cell receptor beta chain was sequenced within a study of cytomegalovirus exposure and HLA in healthy donors (dated by TCRdb to 2016 to 2017). In the study overall: An earlier analysis of roughly 500 of the donors reported more than 250 Gb of sequence data and some 100 million unique TCR beta sequences from around 200 million T cells. The number of typed donors differed by locus: about 620-630 for A, B, C, DRB1 and DQB1; some 500 for DQA1; 606 for DPA1; and roughly 470 for DPB1. Rather than using new phenotypic data, the later analysis identified candidate immune exposures from TCR beta sequences and from how often those sequences occurred across donors. Of the 300 to 500 genotyped donors, 75% to 85% were placed in the genetic ancestry cluster associated with self-reported Caucasian donors. An early release covering roughly 640 HLA-typed donors comprised approximately 290 gigabases of sequencing data and tens of millions of unique TCR sequences. An earlier analysis of some 600 of the donors applied high-throughput TCR beta sequencing to assess whether each TCR beta V gene segment acted as functional or pseudogenic. Genome-wide SNP genotypes for about 65% of the roughly 670 donors were used in a later genetic analysis, which treated that subset as a discovery cohort. Every repertoire in the discovery cohort had been generated on one and the same sequencing platform. Donor age, sex, ethnicity and CMV serostatus were compiled together with the repertoire data. High-throughput TCR immunosequencing, statistical association of individual TCRs with disease status, and machine learning were combined to predict cytomegalovirus infection status. About 5 DR-DQ haplotypes were handled as single units for association and clustering, since linkage in the cohort was strong. The study used immunosequencing to profile the T cell repertoires of 666 subjects and linked those repertoires to cytomegalovirus serostatus. HLA typing covered class I and class II loci at four-digit resolution. The study was designed to test whether signatures of past pathogen exposure could be identified by cataloging public T cell receptors. To study patterns of TCR occurrence, a later analysis re-analyzed previously published TCR beta repertoires from 700 or so donors and added high-resolution HLA genotyping. Among some 410 genotyped donors of the cohort, an average of roughly 230,000 unique TCR beta nucleotide sequences was sequenced per donor, of which approximately 19% were non-productive. A separate validation cohort of over 95 different subjects was used in addition to the approximately 700-subject first cohort. The paper as a whole reports these results and caveats: It was suggested by the authors that the approach could potentially be generalized to other disease states and immunological phenotypes. The study listed 150 to 200 TCR beta chains as associated with cytomegalovirus. Because the 87-base-pair reads could not distinguish some IMGT-functional V segments, including TRBV6-2 and TRBV6-3, those segments were excluded. In an earlier analysis of fewer than 700 of the donors, most TCR beta V segments appeared in productive rearrangements about 87% or about 30% of the time, broadly matching IMGT annotations. In a later analysis, several top co-occurrence clusters were reported to appear linked to parvovirus B19, influenza, CMV and Epstein-Barr virus. According to a later genetic analysis, donors in an Asian-associated ancestry cluster had fewer N-insertions in productive TCRs than the approximately 650-donor mean. A further reported finding was that TCR beta sequences accurately predicted the HLA-A and HLA-B alleles for most subjects in the first cohort. A later genetic analysis associated a missense DCLRE1C variant with V-gene and J-gene trimming of TCR beta chains, and an independent cohort replicated the association. In vitro tests confirmed that a few of the cytomegalovirus-associated TCR beta chains recognize cytomegalovirus antigens. Because counts were too low, seventeen rarely observed V segments, including chromosome 9 orphons, were excluded from the earlier analysis of around 590 of the donors. The classifier was reported to diagnose cytomegalovirus status with high specificity and sensitivity in both the original cohort and the validation cohort. A cluster of highly shared sequence variants was judged likely to be a technical artifact of the sequencing pipeline. In a later analysis, HLA-associated TCR beta chains were found to be more clonally expanded and to have lower generation probabilities than equally common non-associated chains. A later analysis found that TCR association rates varied across HLA loci, with DRB1 alleles showing the most associated TCRs and HLA-C alleles the fewest. Across donors, most TCR sequences were observed very rarely, whereas some public TCRs were present in many individuals. A later analysis found that most CMV-associated TCR beta chains appeared HLA-restricted, with HLA associations seemingly driven largely by CMV exposure. A later analysis associated about 17,000 TCR beta sequences with specific HLA alleles at a false discovery rate of 0.05. Correlated functional status among segregating V segments might reflect linkage disequilibrium, but an unknown experimental factor could not be ruled out. Because some donors lacked HLA typing at each locus, the association tests relied only on the typed subset. Assigning TCR associations to individual alleles was difficult when HLA alleles, especially DR and DQ, strongly co-occurred. Immune exposure information for the cohort was limited to CMV serostatus. The cohort was sequenced for TCR beta chains only, and without alpha or paired-chain data the features that could be detected were limited. Presence/absence analyses assumed roughly uniform sequencing depth across donors, an assumption that may not hold.

CDR1 and CDR2 (SGHRS, YFSETQ) derive from the germline V gene. From cysteine to phenylalanine, the CDR3 is 15 amino acids long. The CDR3 DNA has 45 bases and is translated from base 1. V trim: 4 bases; J trim: 2 bases; unmatched bases: 6. The cohort was made up of 500 to 850 healthy bone marrow donors. At the time of sampling, every cohort member was nominally healthy, though immune exposures that went unrecorded were likely present. The donor was CMV seropositive and belonged to the group of 250 to 300 seropositive cohort members. A peripheral blood sample was provided by each donor, and peripheral blood mononuclear cells were used for TCR beta sequencing. The Qiagen DNeasy Blood Extraction Kit was used to extract genomic DNA from the blood cell samples. Worth noting for this clone: Its target antigen remains unknown. Base qualities are not recorded, but no much larger clone differs from it by a single base.

The library relied on the immunoSEQ multiplex PCR assay. The multiplex PCR relied on a mix of 60 forward primers for TCR Vbeta segments and 13 reverse primers for TCR Jbeta segments. The CDR3 region of rearranged TCR beta genes was amplified from genomic DNA by a multiplex PCR assay. The Illumina HiSeq System was used to sequence the amplified TCR beta libraries as 87-base-pair reads. Per the original workflow: Across the 666 repertoires, a later analysis counted 80 million or so unique TCR beta chains, roughly 11 million of which were shared by at least two donors. To remove PCR and sequencing errors, raw reads were error-corrected and collapsed into unique sequences using a nearest-neighbor algorithm that merged closely related sequences. CDR3 sequences were aligned to IMGT reference sequences to assign V, D and J gene segments. For a sequence to be retained, a match of at least six nucleotides to both a V gene segment and a J gene segment was required. Rearrangements were classified as productive when the CDR3 lacked stop codons and remained in frame with V and J, and all other rearrangements were classified as non-productive. Following IMGT convention, CDR3 was defined as the stretch from the second conserved V-encoded cysteine to the conserved J-encoded phenylalanine. In an earlier analysis of 500 to 650 of the donors, sequences lacking an unambiguous match to a single V gene segment were excluded. In an earlier analysis of about 590 of the donors, a V segment was called functional when productive rearrangements were above 56.7%, and segregating when the standard deviation between donors exceeded 5%. To diagnose cytomegalovirus status from the catalog of TCR beta chain sequences, a statistical classification framework was built. A later analysis assigned V and J genes by comparing TCR nucleotide sequences with IMGT/GENE-DB human TR gene sequences. The TCRdist pipeline was used in a later analysis to assign CDR3 sequences and most-parsimonious VDJ recombination scenarios. In a later analysis, every TCR beta chain was defined by the combination of its CDR3 amino acid sequence and its V-gene family, and reads without a unique V-gene family were dropped. A later analysis removed 600 or so highly shared, low-generation-probability nucleotide sequences to deal with suspected cross-contamination and a sequencing artifact. For each public chain, a later analysis derived a clonal expansion index from normalized ranks of inferred template counts within each repertoire. In a later analysis, generation probabilities were computed with a VDJ recombination model fitted to out-of-frame rearrangements, and the resulting probabilities were checked against IGoR. Hypergeometric tests were used in a later analysis to score TCR-TCR, TCR-HLA and TCR-CMV co-occurrence, with a repertoire-size bias correction applied to the TCR pairs. A later analysis estimated false discovery rates by permuting HLA or CMV assignments 20 times. In a later analysis, co-occurring TCRs were grouped using DBSCAN, and TCRdist sequence similarity was added for clustering within HLA-allele-positive subsets. Repertoires with fewer than 30,000 or more than 120,000 public chains were left out of co-occurrence clustering, as were five repertoires with anomalous nucleotide sharing. Here the immuneACCESS table is served through TCRdb, limited to in-frame sequences with V and J called. Missing clones are a known gap in these copies; in checked studies unresolved V genes cover under half, and the rest lacks a known reason. V and J calls and clone size are given by that table; D and trimming were obtained from the DNA. This sample has 110,000 or so clones in its table, and 75% of those were observed once. The ten largest clones capture just under 3% of the sample.

The chain uses TRBV5-1 and TRBJ2-7; a stretch of 10 junction bases matches TRBD1. This sequence was found in a woman between 40 and 55 years old in good health and CMV-seropositive. The specimen sequenced was PBMCs. At the DNA level, the sequence is TGCGCCAGCAGCACTGGACAGGGGGGCCCCTACGAGCAGTACTTC. Translated, it gives CASSTGQGGPYEQYF.